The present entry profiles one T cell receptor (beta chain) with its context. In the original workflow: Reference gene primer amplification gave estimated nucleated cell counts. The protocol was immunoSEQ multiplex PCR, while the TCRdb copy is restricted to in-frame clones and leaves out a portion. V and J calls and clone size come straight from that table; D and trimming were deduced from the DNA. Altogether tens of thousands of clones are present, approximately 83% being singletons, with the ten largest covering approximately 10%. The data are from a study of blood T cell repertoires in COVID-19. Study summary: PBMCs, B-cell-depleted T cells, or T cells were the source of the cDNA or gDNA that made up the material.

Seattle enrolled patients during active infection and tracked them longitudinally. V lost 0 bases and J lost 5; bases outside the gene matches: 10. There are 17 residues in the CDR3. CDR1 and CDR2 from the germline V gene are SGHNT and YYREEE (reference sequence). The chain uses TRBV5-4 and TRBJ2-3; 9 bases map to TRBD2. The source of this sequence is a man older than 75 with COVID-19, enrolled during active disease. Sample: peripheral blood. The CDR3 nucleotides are TGTGCCAGCAGCTTGGACCCGGCGGGAGGGCAGAGAGATACGCAGTATTTT. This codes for CASSLDPAGGQRDTQYF.